The next 28 T cell receptor beta chains were all read from a single sample in a study of blood T cell repertoires in COVID-19. TCRdb keeps only in-frame clones here, not all; method: immunoSEQ multiplex PCR. Of roughly 290,000 clones listed, more than 75% are singletons. The sequenced material came from peripheral blood. All receptors derive from a woman between 25 and 40 years old who had recovered from COVID-19.

The rearrangement uses TRBV11-2 and TRBJ1-6; tentative D call: TRBD1 (5 bases). Deletions cut 4 bases from V and 7 bases from J, with 11 bases between. The CDR3 is 14 residues long. Germline V gives CDR1 SGHAT, CDR2 FQNNGV. Written as DNA, the CDR3 is TGTGCCAGCAGCTACGGGACTGGAAATTCACCCCTCCACTTT. Translation gives CASSYGTGNSPLHF.

The chain recombines TRBV5-6 with TRBJ2-7, with D hard to call. The CDR3 consists of 14 residues. Germline V gene data show CDR1 as SGHDT and CDR2 as YYEEEE. Trimming left V 0 bases short and J 3 bases short, with 10 bases between. CDR3 sequence: CASSLVGPLYEQYF. CDR3 in DNA: TGTGCCAGCAGCTTGGTTGGGCCTCTCTACGAGCAGTACTTC.

The chain employs TRBV6-5 and TRBJ1-1; no firm D call. The V end lost 2 bases, the J end lost 7 bases, and 11 bases lay between the germline ends. The CDR3 has 13 residues. Germline lookup yields CDR1 MNHEY and CDR2 SVGAGI. For the CDR3, the DNA is TGTGCCAGCAGTTACGAGGGCTTCGGTGAAGCTTTCTTT. Protein sequence: CASSYEGFGEAFF.

The V call is TRBV5-4, the J call TRBJ2-1, with 8 positions matching TRBD1. This CDR3 has 16 amino acids. V was clipped by 3 bases and J by 2 bases; unmatched bases: 7. CDR1 and CDR2 (germline): SGHNT, YYREEE (reference sequence). The CDR3 loop reads CASSSGQGSPYNEQFF. The CDR3 DNA sequence: TGTGCCAGCAGCTCCGGACAGGGATCCCCCTACAATGAGCAGTTCTTC.

The chain uses TRBV6-6 and TRBJ2-1; 9 bases match TRBD2. The CDR3 spans 14 residues. With 5 bases clipped from V and 7 bases from J, the junction kept 6 bases outside the gene matches. CDR1 MNHNY and CDR2 SVGAGI come from the germline V gene (reference sequence). CDR3 region: CASSIAGEGNEQFF. CDR3 sequence (DNA): TGTGCCAGCAGTATAGCGGGAGAAGGTAATGAGCAGTTCTTC.

The sample holds many counts of this clone. The chain is built from TRBV4-3 and TRBJ2-7, with D perhaps TRBD1 (6 bases). CDR1 LGHNA and CDR2 YSLEER come from the germline V gene. The CDR3 is 16 residues long. V was pared by 0 bases and J by 7 bases, with 19 bases between. The CDR3 DNA is TGCGCCAGCAGCCAAGAAGTGGGCGCCAGGGGCTCTGAGCAGTACTTC. It specifies CASSQEVGARGSEQYF.

The chain is built from TRBV7-9 and TRBJ2-5; D unresolved. The CDR3 spans 17 residues. Trimming removed 4 bases from V and 5 bases from J, with 23 bases in between. Germline assignment: CDR1 SEHNR and CDR2 FQNEAQ (reference sequence). The CDR3 loop is CASSSAPGSSGRETQYF. DNA for the CDR3: TGTGCCAGCAGCTCGGCACCCGGTAGCTCCGGCCGGGAGACCCAGTACTTC.

This clone appeared a single time. The chain employs TRBV21-1 and TRBJ1-2; the DNA was not used to check the table's D call, TRBD1. TRBV21-1 is noted as a pseudogene. This CDR3 spans 15 amino acids. The CDR3 reads CASSKAQGANYGYTF. Here the CDR3 DNA reads TGTGCCAGCAGCAAAGCGCAGGGGGCTAACTATGGCTACACCTTC.

The sample holds a few counts of this clone. The chain uses TRBV6-2 or TRBV6-3 and TRBJ2-7; D is ambiguous. This CDR3 has 12 residues. Per germline, CDR1 MNHEY and CDR2 SVGEGT. V was pared by 0 bases and J by 6 bases, with 6 bases between. This CDR3 reads CASSYSSAEQYF. In DNA, the CDR3 is TGTGCCAGCAGTTACTCGAGCGCCGAGCAGTACTTC.

The rearrangement links TRBV9 to TRBJ2-2, with TRBD2 identical over 8 bases. In germline, CDR1 is SGDLS, CDR2 YYNGEE. J was trimmed by 5 bases and V by 0 bases; bases with no gene match: 3. This CDR3 contains 15 residues. The CDR3 DNA sequence: TGTGCCAGCAGCGTAGGAGTAGCGGGAACCGGGGAGCTGTTTTTT. This translates into CASSVGVAGTGELFF.

The chain recombines TRBV7-2 with TRBJ2-7; TRBD2 is a possible D gene (6 bases). V lost 5 bases and J lost 1, with 12 bases in between. Germline V gene sequence: CDR1 SGHTA, CDR2 FQGNSA. The CDR3 consists of 14 residues. The CDR3 sequence: CASSVGLISYEQYF. In DNA form, the CDR3 reads TGTGCCAGCAGCGTCGGACTAATTTCCTACGAGCAGTACTTC.

This rearrangement joins TRBV7-6 to TRBJ2-1, with TRBD2 as a possible D gene (6 bases). The germline V and J ends were trimmed by 4 bases and 0 bases, with 19 bases remaining between them. Per germline, CDR1 SGHVS and CDR2 FNYEAQ. The CDR3 has 18 amino acids. The CDR3 protein is CASSSLFLSGSSYNEQFF. The CDR3 bases are TGTGCCAGCAGCTCCCTTTTTTTATCCGGGAGCTCCTACAATGAGCAGTTCTTC.

The chain recombines TRBV24-1 with TRBJ2-3; D not certain. The germline V gene encodes CDR1 KGHDR and CDR2 SFDVKD. V was cut by 2 bases and J by 8 bases, with 13 bases left in between. This CDR3 has 14 residues. Here the CDR3 DNA reads TGTGCCACCAGTGATTCCGCCACCCAGCGTACGCAGTATTTT. Encoded protein: CATSDSATQRTQYF.

This clone was recorded a few times. The chain carries TRBV4-1 and TRBJ1-1; possible D gene TRBD1, 5 bases. The V gene's germline CDR1 is MGHRA and CDR2 YSYEKL. The CDR3 has 14 amino acids. V shed 3 bases and J shed 2 bases, with 10 bases lying between them. The CDR3 bases are TGCGCCAGCAGCCAGGCAACAGGTAACACTGAAGCTTTCTTT. Translating it yields CASSQATGNTEAFF.

This clone is classed as medium-sized. This chain links TRBV6-1 with TRBJ2-3; 8 bases match TRBD2. From germline, CDR1 is MNHNS and CDR2 SASEGT. CDR3 length: 15 amino acids. With 2 bases clipped from V and 0 bases from J, the junction kept 1 base outside the gene matches. The CDR3 DNA sequence: TGTGCCAGCAGTGAACTAGCGGGTAGCACAGATACGCAGTATTTT. Its translation: CASSELAGSTDTQYF.

The rearrangement uses TRBV3-1 (or the pseudogene TRBV3-2) and TRBJ1-1; maybe TRBD1 (6 bases). The germline gives CDR1 LGHDT, CDR2 YNNKEL (reference sequence). V lost 8 bases, J lost 9 bases, and 28 bases lay in between. This CDR3 has 16 amino acids. CDR3 nucleotide sequence: TGTGCCAGCCGACCCGATTGGGGCAGGGGCGCGAGTAAAGCTTTCTTT. Its translation is CASRPDWGRGASKAFF.

CDR3: CASSASGYNEQFF. In nucleotides, the CDR3 is TGTGCCAGCAGCGCGAGTGGCTACAATGAGCAGTTCTTC. The V and J genes are TRBV2 and TRBJ2-1, with D uncertain. Germline V gene sequence: CDR1 SNHLY, CDR2 FYNNEI. The germline V and J ends were trimmed by 6 bases and 3 bases, with 9 bases remaining between them. The CDR3 covers 13 residues.

This clone has a handful of counts. The J gene is TRBJ1-1, the V gene TRBV28, with D possibly being TRBD1 (5 bases). This CDR3 is built from 14 residues. Trimming removed 7 bases from V and 4 bases from J, with 16 bases in between. Germline CDR1 is MDHEN and CDR2 is SYDVKM. The CDR3 DNA follows: TGTGCCAGCACTACCCCAGGGAGGGTCACTGAAGCTTTCTTT. Residues: CASTTPGRVTEAFF.

This chain uses TRBV14 with TRBJ2-1, with 12 bases identical to TRBD1. Germline values: CDR1 SGHDN, CDR2 FVKESK. Germline trimming cut 4 bases from V and 9 bases from J; bases unmatched to any gene: 10. The CDR3 has 16 amino acids. This chain's CDR3 is CASSRWEGQGAGEQFF. The CDR3 DNA reads as TGTGCCAGCAGCCGGTGGGAGGGACAGGGGGCCGGTGAGCAGTTCTTC.

In its sample, this clone was seen a few times. V is TRBV3-1 (or the pseudogene TRBV3-2) and J is TRBJ2-5; no reliable D call. This CDR3 is 15 amino acids long. Germline lookup yields CDR1 LGHDT and CDR2 YNNKEL (reference sequence). The ends were cut back, 1 base at V and 7 bases at J, with 16 bases in the middle. In nucleotides, the CDR3 is TGTGCCAGCAGCCAAGTTCCATCCACCTCGGGGACCCAGTACTTC. The encoded protein is CASSQVPSTSGTQYF.

The gene calls are TRBV10-3 and TRBJ1-1, with D possibly being TRBD1 (6 bases). The germline gives CDR1 ENHRY, CDR2 SYGVKD. The CDR3 totals 15 residues. V was clipped by 0 bases and J by 5 bases, with 13 bases between them. For the CDR3, the DNA is TGTGCCATCAGTGAGTCTAGGGGGGGAAGGACTGAAGCTTTCTTT. Its protein product is CAISESRGGRTEAFF.

This clone was observed once. This chain connects TRBV15 to TRBJ2-7; tentatively, D is TRBD2 (7 bases). The length of the CDR3 is 15 residues. Per germline, CDR1 LNHNV and CDR2 YYDKDF (reference sequence). Trimming removed 3 bases from V and 3 bases from J, with 15 bases in between. CDR3 sequence reads: CATSRGGGPNYEQYF. DNA of the CDR3: TGTGCCACCAGCAGGGGAGGGGGACCCAACTACGAGCAGTACTTC.

This clone was recorded only once. The CDR3 reads CASRLTGDFSGANVLTF. CDR3 nucleotide sequence: TGTGCCAGTAGGCTGACAGGGGATTTCTCTGGGGCCAACGTCCTGACTTTC. V and J are TRBV19 and TRBJ2-6, with 8 nucleotides matching TRBD1. CDR3 size: 17 residues. The trim removed 6 bases at V and 0 bases at J, leaving 7 bases unmatched. Germline V gives CDR1 LNHDA, CDR2 SQIVND (reference sequence).

The V and J genes are TRBV28 and TRBJ2-7; possible D gene TRBD2, 6 bases. The V end was cut by 4 bases, the J end by 7 bases, with 17 bases between. The CDR3 has 14 amino acids. Germline CDR1 reads MDHEN; CDR2 reads SYDVKM. The DNA of the CDR3 is TGTGCCAGCAGTTCCGGCGGGGAGCGGAAGGAGCAGTACTTC. Translating it yields CASSSGGERKEQYF.

The rearrangement links TRBV5-1 to TRBJ2-3; 7 nucleotides align to TRBD1. Trimming at V came to 3 bases and at J to 2 bases, leaving 9 bases not matched to a gene. The CDR3 has 16 residues. Germline CDR1 and CDR2: SGHRS and YFSETQ. CDR3 sequence reads: CASSWPGQSATDTQYF. The CDR3 DNA follows: TGCGCCAGCAGCTGGCCGGGACAGAGTGCCACAGATACGCAGTATTTT.

V is TRBV7-2 and J is TRBJ1-5, with D possibly being TRBD1 (6 bases). This CDR3 has 13 amino acids. V was trimmed by 3 bases and J by 6 bases, leaving 9 bases between them. The germline CDR1 and CDR2 sequences are SGHTA and FQGNSA. The CDR3 DNA reads TGTGCCAGCAGCTTCGTCAGGGGTCAGCCCCAGCATTTT. Its protein product is CASSFVRGQPQHF. The variable domain in full, with the rest retrieved from reference TRBV7-2 and TRBJ1-5, is GAGVSQSPSNKVTEKGKDVELRCDPISGHTALYWYRQSLGQGLEFLIYFQGNSAPDKSGLPSDRFSAERTGGSVSTLTIQRTQQEDSAVYLCASSFVRGQPQHFGDGTRLSIL.

The chain couples TRBV5-4 to TRBJ1-2; D is possibly TRBD1 (5 bases). Trimming took 0 bases from V and 5 from J, leaving 8 bases between them. Per germline, CDR1 SGHNT and CDR2 YYREEE (reference sequence). The CDR3 totals 13 residues. The CDR3 sequence is CASSLGQKYGYTF. The DNA of the CDR3 is TGTGCCAGCAGCTTGGGACAGAAGTATGGCTACACCTTC.

The rearrangement links TRBV1 to TRBJ2-5; TRBD2, the table's D call, lacks a check against the DNA. TRBV1 is termed a pseudogene. This CDR3 is 12 amino acids long. In DNA, the CDR3 is TGCACCAGCAGCCAAGACCCGGGTCTCAAGAACTTC. It encodes CTSSQDPGLKNF.